This is a list of T cell receptor beta chains from one sample in a study of cytomegalovirus exposure and HLA in healthy donors. The data were produced by immunoSEQ multiplex PCR, yet TCRdb's version contains in-frame clones alone and is incomplete. The repertoire table contains 100,000 to 150,000 clones. The sequenced sample was PBMCs. These receptors were collected from a man between 18 and 29 years old in good health and CMV-seronegative. Each CDR3 is given with its conserved first and last residue.

>TRBV5-1|TRBJ2-7
CASTLLGQTYEQYF
>TRBV2|TRBJ2-7
CASSRAGTRTYEQYF
>TRBV25-1|TRBJ2-3
CASSGQGRRDTQYF
>TRBV5-4|TRBJ2-5
CASSPTGETQYF
>TRBV5-4|TRBJ2-5
CASRMGQGDQETQYF
>TRBV5-6|TRBJ1-2
CASSLAGTGLPRHYGYTF
>TRBV11-2|TRBJ1-5
CASSRDGNSNQPQHF
>TRBV7-9|TRBJ1-5
CASSLGTGQGSNQPQHF
>TRBV6-5|TRBJ1-1
CASRGTGGFGTEAFF
>TRBV14|TRBJ1-1
CASRGTENTEAFF
>TRBV13|TRBJ2-3
CASSSPSLEGTDTQYF
>TRBV2|TRBJ1-1
CATRGNTEAFF
>TRBV29-1|TRBJ1-2
CSVEEEDRQEDWYYGYTF
>TRBV6-5|TRBJ2-7
CASSRIAGDSYEQYF
>TRBV7-9|TRBJ2-1
CASGMEFREQFF
>TRBV5-1|TRBJ1-3
CASSSWDSQNTIYF
>TRBV6-5|TRBJ1-2
CASSWTEFNYGYTF
>TRBV5-1|TRBJ1-3
CASSLDSSGNTIYF
>TRBV9|TRBJ1-3
CASKGGRNTIYF
>TRBV18|-
CASSPSGLASSYEQYF
>TRBV29-1|TRBJ2-1
CSVEWTTYNEQFF
>TRBV7-8|TRBJ2-7
CASSSTGLEQYF
>TRBV9|TRBJ2-3
CASSPAGFTDTQYF
>TRBV19|TRBJ2-7
CASSMGQYYEQYF
>TRBV7-9|TRBJ2-7
CASSLWRQGAYGQYF
>TRBV4-1|TRBJ2-7
CASSQASTGRPYEQYF
>TRBV7-9|TRBJ2-1
CASNFILGLIHEQFF
>TRBV29-1|TRBJ2-1
CSVVGPGVVRGEQFF
>TRBV25-1|TRBJ1-4
CASSEGQGGEKLFF
>TRBV2|TRBJ1-3
CASRQGRFTSSGNTIYF
>TRBV28|TRBJ2-7
CASSYGTSGYEQYF
>TRBV6-1|TRBJ2-3
CASRESGGTDTQYF
>TRBV13|TRBJ2-3
CASSPWTSGGADTQYF
>TRBV18|TRBJ2-3
CASSPRGQGAPDTQYF
>TRBV4-1|TRBJ1-6
CASSPQGSYNSPLHF
>TRBV19|TRBJ2-5
CASTKTQAPEETQYF
>TRBV19|TRBJ1-1
CASSIQGMGNTEAFF
>TRBV27|TRBJ2-7
CASSRGGPAYEQYF
>TRBV4-1|TRBJ2-7
CASSSRGYEQYF
>TRBV2|TRBJ2-1
CASSPRGDNEQFF
>TRBV4-2|TRBJ2-7
CASSQKAPSGAVLGLEQYF
>TRBV4-1|TRBJ2-1
CASSQGPGTRYNEQFF
>TRBV6-1|TRBJ1-2
CASSEGGIAKYGYTF
>TRBV19|TRBJ1-1
CASSIAIGGLGMNTEAFF
>TRBV9|TRBJ1-1
CASSPYGGESEAFF
>TRBV28|TRBJ2-1
CALAPGTSGAYNEQFF
>TRBV5-6|TRBJ1-5
CASSLAGIDQPQHF
>TRBV9|TRBJ2-3
CASSDLIAGARLRNTDTQYF
>TRBV15|TRBJ1-1
CATSRDRWRQGRTEAFF
>TRBV29-1|TRBJ1-5
CSVQGRVGQPQHF
>TRBV19|TRBJ2-7
CASKRAGAHEQYF
>TRBV27|TRBJ1-5
CASTPDRGGNQPQHF
>TRBV12-5|TRBJ2-1
CASGLGTSGNNEQFF